This T cell receptor (beta chain) is drawn from a study of blood T cells in healthy people across ages. The table lists this clonotype with a few counts. V shed 4 bases, J shed 0 bases, and the junction held 7 bases outside the gene matches. This CDR3 has 15 amino acids. Germline V gene lookup returns CDR1 SGHRS and CDR2 YFSETQ. Through a sample-barcoded 5' primer and a J-beta primer mix, a second PCR was run for roughly 7 to 12 cycles. TCRdb processed the 5' RACE reads anew with MiXCR; each CDR3 protein has one entry. The table includes over 950,000 distinct CDR3 sequences, 30% to 40% detected once. V and J are TRBV5-1 and TRBJ2-7; TRBD1 matches 7 bases. The source material was blood. The receptor was isolated from a young man in good health. The CDR3 protein is CASSVTGANSYEQYF. The CDR3 DNA sequence: TGCGCCAGCAGCGTTACAGGGGCCAACTCCTACGAGCAGTACTTC.